This T cell receptor beta chain was captured by sequencing in a study of T cell clonality in common variable immunodeficiency. Findings and caveats of the study: CVID patient heterogeneity limited repertoire-clinical complication correlations. Fewer TCRbeta clones were shared among CVID subjects than controls. Reportedly, TCR beta sequences from common variable immunodeficiency showed fewer deletions and N-nucleotide insertions.

In germline, CDR1 is MDHEN, CDR2 SYDVKM. The CDR3 runs to 15 residues. The germline V and J ends were trimmed by 7 bases and 3 bases, with 15 bases remaining between them. CVID and control samples used equivalent genomic DNA input. TCRdb keeps only in-frame clones here, not all; method: immunoSEQ multiplex PCR. The sample is made up of 30,000 to 40,000 clones, none counted only once. This clone was observed at least ten times. Its matching antigen is unknown. The read ends 3 residues early relative to the CDR3; the germline J gene fills the gap. Sequencing was done on a sample of peripheral blood mononuclear cells. The chain is built from TRBV28 and TRBJ2-2; maybe TRBD1 (5 bases). The receptor was derived from a person aged 18 to 75 in good health. The CDR3 protein is CASTPYGRDTGELFF. The covered CDR3 bases are TGTGCCAGCACCCCTTACGGCAGGGACACCGGGGAG.